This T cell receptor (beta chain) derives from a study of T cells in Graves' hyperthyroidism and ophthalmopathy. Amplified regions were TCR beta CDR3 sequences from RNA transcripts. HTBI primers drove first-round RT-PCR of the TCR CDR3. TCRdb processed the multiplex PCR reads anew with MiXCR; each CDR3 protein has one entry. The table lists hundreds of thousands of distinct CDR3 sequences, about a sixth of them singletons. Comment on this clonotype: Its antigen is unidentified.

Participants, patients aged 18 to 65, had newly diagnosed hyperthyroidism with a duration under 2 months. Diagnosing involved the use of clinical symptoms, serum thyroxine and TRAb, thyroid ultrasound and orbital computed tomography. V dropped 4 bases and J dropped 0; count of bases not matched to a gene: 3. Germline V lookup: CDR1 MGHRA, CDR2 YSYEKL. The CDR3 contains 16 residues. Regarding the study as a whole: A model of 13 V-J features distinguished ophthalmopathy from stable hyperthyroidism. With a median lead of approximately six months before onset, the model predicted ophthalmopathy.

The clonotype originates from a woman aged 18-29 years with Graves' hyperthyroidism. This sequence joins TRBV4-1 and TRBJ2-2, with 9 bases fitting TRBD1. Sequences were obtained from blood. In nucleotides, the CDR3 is TGCGCCAGCAGCCGTAACAGGGGGCCGAACACCGGGGAGCTGTTTTTT. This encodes CASSRNRGPNTGELFF.